This is a list of T cell receptor beta chains from one sample in a study of control samples from healthy donors and cancer patients. This table comes from immunoSEQ multiplex PCR, and its TCRdb copy is limited to in-frame clones, with some not included. This table has roughly 220,000 clones, about 94% appearing once. The sequenced sample consisted of blood. Every receptor here comes from a man aged 45-65 years in good health. Each CDR3 is given with its conserved first and last residue. Each record gives: D gene, J gene, clone size, V gene, CDR3 protein, CDR3 DNA. D genes are given only for firm matches. The listing skips clone size in some rows; elsewhere it reads once, few, many or a size class.

- | TRBJ2-2 | - | TRBV5-5 | CASSLGPRGTGELFF | TGTGCCAGCAGCTTGGGACCCCGGGGCACCGGGGAGCTGTTTTTT
- | TRBJ2-3 | - | TRBV5-5 | CASSLVGDTQYF | TGTGCCAGCAGCTTGGTGGGAGATACGCAGTATTTT
- | TRBJ2-6 | - | TRBV5-1 | CASSLAHRPPVGANVLTF | TGCGCCAGCAGCTTGGCCCACAGGCCCCCCGTTGGGGCCAACGTCCTGACTTTC
TRBD2 | TRBJ2-3 | - | TRBV30 | CAWSVGLAGGPDTQYF | TGTGCCTGGAGTGTAGGGCTAGCGGGGGGGCCGGATACGCAGTATTTT
- | TRBJ2-4 | once | TRBV5-1 | CASSLSREVPIQYF | TGCGCCAGCAGCTTGTCCCGCGAAGTGCCCATTCAGTACTTC
- | TRBJ1-5 | - | TRBV6-5 | CASRAVSYSNQPQHF | TGTGCCAGCAGGGCGGTCAGCTATAGCAATCAGCCCCAGCATTTT
- | TRBJ1-6 | - | TRBV9 | CASSSTNSSPLHF | TGTGCCAGCAGCTCCACTAATTCTTCACCCCTCCACTTT
TRBD2 | TRBJ2-2 | - | TRBV19 | CASSITGLAGGPRTGELFF | TGTGCCAGTAGTATAACCGGACTAGCGGGGGGGCCGAGGACCGGGGAGCTGTTTTTT